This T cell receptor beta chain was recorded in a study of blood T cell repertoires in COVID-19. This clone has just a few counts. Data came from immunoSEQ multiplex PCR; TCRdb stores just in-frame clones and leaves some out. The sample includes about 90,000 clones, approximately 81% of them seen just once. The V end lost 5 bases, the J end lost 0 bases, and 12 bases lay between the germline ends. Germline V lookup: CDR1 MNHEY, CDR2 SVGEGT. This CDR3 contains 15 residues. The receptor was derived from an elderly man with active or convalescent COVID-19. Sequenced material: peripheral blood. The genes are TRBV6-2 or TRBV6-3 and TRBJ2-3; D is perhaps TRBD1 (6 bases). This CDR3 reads CASSLRQASTDTQYF. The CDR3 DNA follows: TGTGCCAGCAGTCTAAGACAGGCCAGCACAGATACGCAGTATTTT.